The text below deals with one T cell receptor (beta chain). Its specificity is unknown. The record originates from a study of cytomegalovirus exposure and HLA in healthy donors. A multiplex PCR was run with 60 Vbeta primers and 13 Jbeta primers. Method: immunoSEQ multiplex PCR; TCRdb's copy keeps in-frame clones and lacks some. The data show 150,000 to 200,000 clones, 78% seen once. Overall study findings and caveats: One cluster of highly shared sequence variants probably arose as a sequencing artifact. Later on, a genetic analysis was performed. It linked a missense variant in DCLRE1C with V- and J-gene trimming of TCR beta.

The sequenced sample was PBMCs. The source of this sequence is a woman aged 25 to 39 in good health and CMV-seropositive.

The CDR3 loop is CASSVPRRTPPPLNTEAFF. The CDR3 DNA reads as TGTGCCAGCAGTGTCCCGCGGAGGACCCCACCCCCCTTGAACACTGAAGCTTTCTTT. The V call is TRBV2, the J call TRBJ1-1; no reliable D call. Germline V lookup: CDR1 SNHLY, CDR2 FYNNEI. This CDR3 is built from 19 residues. Deletions cut 4 bases from V and 0 bases from J, with 24 bases between. The full variable domain, with the rest looked up from reference TRBV2 and TRBJ1-1, is EPEVTQTPSHQVTQMGQEVILRCVPISNHLYFYWYRQILGQKVEFLVSFYNNEISEKSEIFDDQFSVERPDGSNFTLKIRSTKLEDSAMYFCASSVPRRTPPPLNTEAFFGQGTRLTVV.